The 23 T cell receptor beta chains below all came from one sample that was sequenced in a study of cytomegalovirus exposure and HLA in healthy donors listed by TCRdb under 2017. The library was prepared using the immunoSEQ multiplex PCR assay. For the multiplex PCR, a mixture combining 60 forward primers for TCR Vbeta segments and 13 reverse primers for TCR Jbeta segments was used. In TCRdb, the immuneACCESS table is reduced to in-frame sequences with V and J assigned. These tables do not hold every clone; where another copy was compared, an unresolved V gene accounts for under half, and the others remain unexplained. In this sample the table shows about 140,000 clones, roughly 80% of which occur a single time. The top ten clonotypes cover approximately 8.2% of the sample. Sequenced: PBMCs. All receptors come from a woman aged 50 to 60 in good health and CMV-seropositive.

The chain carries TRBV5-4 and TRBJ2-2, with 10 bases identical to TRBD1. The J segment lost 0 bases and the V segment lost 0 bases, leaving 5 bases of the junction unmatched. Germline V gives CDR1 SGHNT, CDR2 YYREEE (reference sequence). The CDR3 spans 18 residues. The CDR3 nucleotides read TGTGCCAGCAGCTTGGCCTTCGGACAGGGGGCGAACACCGGGGAGCTGTTTTTT. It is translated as CASSLAFGQGANTGELFF.

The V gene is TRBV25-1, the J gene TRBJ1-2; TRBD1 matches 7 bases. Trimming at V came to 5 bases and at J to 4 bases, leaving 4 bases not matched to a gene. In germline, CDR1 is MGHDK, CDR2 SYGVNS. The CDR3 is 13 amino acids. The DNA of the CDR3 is TGTGCCAGCAGTCAGACAGGGATCTATGGCTACACCTTC. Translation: CASSQTGIYGYTF.

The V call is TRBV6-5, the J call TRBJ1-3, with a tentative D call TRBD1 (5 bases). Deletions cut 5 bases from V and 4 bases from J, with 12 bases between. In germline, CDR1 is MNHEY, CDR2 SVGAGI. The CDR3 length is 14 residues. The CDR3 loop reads CASSPGGGGNTIYF. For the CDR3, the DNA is TGTGCCAGCAGTCCCGGCGGGGGAGGAAACACCATATATTTT.

The CDR3 reads CASRDDRVLGNTIYF. CDR3 nucleotide sequence: TGTGCCAGCAGGGACGACAGGGTTTTGGGAAACACCATATATTTT. V gene TRBV6-1 combines with J gene TRBJ1-3; TRBD1 aligns across 7 bases. The CDR3 consists of 15 residues. Germline CDR1 MNHNS, CDR2 SASEGT. V was clipped by 6 bases and J by 4 bases; unmatched bases: 9.

For the CDR3, the DNA is TGTGCCAGCAGTCCGAGGGGGACCATTTACAATGAGCAGTTCTTC. This gives the protein CASSPRGTIYNEQFF. The chain carries TRBV2 and TRBJ2-1; TRBD1 might be the D (6 bases). Per germline, CDR1 SNHLY and CDR2 FYNNEI. This CDR3 spans 15 amino acids. The V and J ends lost 5 bases and 4 bases respectively, with 15 bases between them.

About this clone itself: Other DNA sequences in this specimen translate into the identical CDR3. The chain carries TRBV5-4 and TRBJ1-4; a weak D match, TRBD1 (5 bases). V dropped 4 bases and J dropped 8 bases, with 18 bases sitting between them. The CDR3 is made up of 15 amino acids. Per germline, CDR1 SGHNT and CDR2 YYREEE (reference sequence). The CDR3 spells CASSLEGGANEKLFF. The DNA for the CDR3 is TGTGCCAGCAGCCTGGAAGGTGGGGCGAACGAAAAACTGTTTTTT.

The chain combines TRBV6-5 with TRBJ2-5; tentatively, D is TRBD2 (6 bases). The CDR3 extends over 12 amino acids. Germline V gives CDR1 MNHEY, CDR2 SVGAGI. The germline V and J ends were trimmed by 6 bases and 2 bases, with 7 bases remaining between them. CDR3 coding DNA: TGTGCCAGCAGGGGACTGCAAGAGACCCAGTACTTC. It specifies CASRGLQETQYF.

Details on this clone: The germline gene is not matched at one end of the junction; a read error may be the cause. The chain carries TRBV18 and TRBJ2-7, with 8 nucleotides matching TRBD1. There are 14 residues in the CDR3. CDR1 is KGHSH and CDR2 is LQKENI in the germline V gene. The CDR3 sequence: CASSPASATGAPVF. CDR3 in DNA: TGTGCCAGCTCACCCGCCTCCGCGACAGGGGCCCCCGTTTTC.

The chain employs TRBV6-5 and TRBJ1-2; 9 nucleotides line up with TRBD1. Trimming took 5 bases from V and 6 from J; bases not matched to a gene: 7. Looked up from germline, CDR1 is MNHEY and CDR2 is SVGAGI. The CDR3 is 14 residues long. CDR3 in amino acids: CASSRDRGKHGYTF. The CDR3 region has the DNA TGTGCCAGCAGTCGAGACAGGGGGAAGCATGGCTACACCTTC.

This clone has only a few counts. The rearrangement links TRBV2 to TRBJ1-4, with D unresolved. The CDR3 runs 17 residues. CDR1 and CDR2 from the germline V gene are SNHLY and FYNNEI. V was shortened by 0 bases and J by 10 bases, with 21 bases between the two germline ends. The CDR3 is CASSEADYTVLVGKLFF. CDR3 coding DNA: TGTGCCAGCAGTGAAGCGGATTATACAGTCCTGGTTGGAAAACTGTTTTTT. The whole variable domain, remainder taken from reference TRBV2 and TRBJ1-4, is EPEVTQTPSHQVTQMGQEVILRCVPISNHLYFYWYRQILGQKVEFLVSFYNNEISEKSEIFDDQFSVERPDGSNFTLKIRSTKLEDSAMYFCASSEADYTVLVGKLFFGSGTQLSVL.

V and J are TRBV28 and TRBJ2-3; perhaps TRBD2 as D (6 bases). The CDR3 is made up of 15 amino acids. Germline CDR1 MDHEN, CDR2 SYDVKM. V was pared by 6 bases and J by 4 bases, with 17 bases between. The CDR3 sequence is CASRRLRGSADTQYF. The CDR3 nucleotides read TGTGCCAGCAGAAGATTGCGGGGTTCGGCAGATACGCAGTATTTT.

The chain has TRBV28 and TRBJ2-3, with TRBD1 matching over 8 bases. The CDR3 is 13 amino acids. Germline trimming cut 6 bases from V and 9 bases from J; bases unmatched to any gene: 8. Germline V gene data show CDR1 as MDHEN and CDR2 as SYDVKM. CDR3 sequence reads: CASRTRDRRTQYF. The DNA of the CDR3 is TGTGCCAGCAGAACCCGGGACAGGCGGACGCAGTATTTT.

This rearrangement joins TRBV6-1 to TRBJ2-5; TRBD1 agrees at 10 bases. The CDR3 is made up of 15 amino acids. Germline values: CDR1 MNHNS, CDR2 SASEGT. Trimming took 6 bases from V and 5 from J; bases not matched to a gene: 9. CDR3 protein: CASSWDRGWAETQYF. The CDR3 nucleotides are TGTGCCAGCAGCTGGGACAGGGGATGGGCGGAGACCCAGTACTTC.

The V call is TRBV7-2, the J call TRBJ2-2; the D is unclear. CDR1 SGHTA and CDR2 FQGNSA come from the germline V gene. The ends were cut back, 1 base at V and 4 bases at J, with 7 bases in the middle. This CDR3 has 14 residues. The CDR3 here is CASSLGPVTGELFF. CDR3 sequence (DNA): TGTGCCAGCAGCTTAGGGCCCGTCACCGGGGAGCTGTTTTTT. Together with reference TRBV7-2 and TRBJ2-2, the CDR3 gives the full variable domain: GAGVSQSPSNKVTEKGKDVELRCDPISGHTALYWYRQSLGQGLEFLIYFQGNSAPDKSGLPSDRFSAERTGGSVSTLTIQRTQQEDSAVYLCASSLGPVTGELFFGEGSRLTVL.

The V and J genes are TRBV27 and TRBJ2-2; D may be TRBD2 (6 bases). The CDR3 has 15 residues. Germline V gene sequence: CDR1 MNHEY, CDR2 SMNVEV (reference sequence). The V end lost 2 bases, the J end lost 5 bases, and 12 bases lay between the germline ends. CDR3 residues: CASSLGWGGTGELFF. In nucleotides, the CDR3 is TGTGCCAGCAGTTTAGGCTGGGGAGGAACCGGGGAGCTGTTTTTT.

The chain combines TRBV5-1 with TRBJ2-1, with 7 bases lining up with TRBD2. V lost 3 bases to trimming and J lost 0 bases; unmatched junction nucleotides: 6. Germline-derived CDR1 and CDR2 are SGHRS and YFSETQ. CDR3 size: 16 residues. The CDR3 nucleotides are TGCGCCAGCAGCTCCACGCCGGGGGGCTCCTACAATGAGCAGTTCTTC. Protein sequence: CASSSTPGGSYNEQFF. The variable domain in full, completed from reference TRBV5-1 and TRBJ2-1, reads KAGVTQTPRYLIKTRGQQVTLSCSPISGHRSVSWYQQTPGQGLQFLFEYFSETQRNKGNFPGRFSGRQFSNSRSEMNVSTLELGDSALYLCASSSTPGGSYNEQFFGPGTRLTVL.

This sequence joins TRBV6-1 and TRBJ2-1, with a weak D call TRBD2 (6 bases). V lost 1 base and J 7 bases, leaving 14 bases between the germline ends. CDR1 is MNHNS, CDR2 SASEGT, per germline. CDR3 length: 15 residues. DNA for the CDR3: TGTGCCAGCAGTGAAGTAGGAGGGTCAAGGAATGAGCAGTTCTTC. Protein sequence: CASSEVGGSRNEQFF.

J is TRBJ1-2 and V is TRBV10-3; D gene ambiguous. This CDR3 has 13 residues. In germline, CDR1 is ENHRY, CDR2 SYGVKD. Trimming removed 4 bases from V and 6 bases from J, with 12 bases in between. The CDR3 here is CAISGEGVDGYTF. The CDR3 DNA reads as TGTGCCATCAGTGGGGAGGGTGTGGATGGCTACACCTTC.

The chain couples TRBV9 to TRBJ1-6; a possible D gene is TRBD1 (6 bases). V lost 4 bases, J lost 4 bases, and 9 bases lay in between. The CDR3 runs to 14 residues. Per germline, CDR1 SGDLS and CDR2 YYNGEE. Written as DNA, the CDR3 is TGTGCCAGCAGCCTGACAGGTTATAATTCACCCCTCCACTTT. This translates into CASSLTGYNSPLHF.

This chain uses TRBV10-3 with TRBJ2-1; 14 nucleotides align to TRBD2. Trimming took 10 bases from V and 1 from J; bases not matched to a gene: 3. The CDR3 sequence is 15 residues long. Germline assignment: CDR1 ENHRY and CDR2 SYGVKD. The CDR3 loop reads CATGTSGGSYNEQFF. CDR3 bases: TGTGCCACAGGGACTAGCGGGGGATCCTACAATGAGCAGTTCTTC.

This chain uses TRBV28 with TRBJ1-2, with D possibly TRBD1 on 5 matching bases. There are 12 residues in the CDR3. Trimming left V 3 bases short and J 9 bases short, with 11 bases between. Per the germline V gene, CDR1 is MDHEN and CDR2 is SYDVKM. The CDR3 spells CASSFPQGSYTF. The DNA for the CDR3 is TGTGCCAGCAGTTTCCCCCAGGGAAGCTACACCTTC.

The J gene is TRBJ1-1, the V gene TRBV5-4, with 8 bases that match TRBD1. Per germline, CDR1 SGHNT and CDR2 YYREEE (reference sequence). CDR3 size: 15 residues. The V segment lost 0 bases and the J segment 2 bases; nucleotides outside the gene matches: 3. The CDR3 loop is CASSLGAGGNTEAFF. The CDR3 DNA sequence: TGTGCCAGCAGCTTGGGTGCAGGGGGCAACACTGAAGCTTTCTTT. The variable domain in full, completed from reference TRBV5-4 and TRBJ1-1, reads ETGVTQSPTHLIKTRGQQVTLRCSSQSGHNTVSWYQQALGQGPQFIFQYYREEENGRGNFPPRFSGLQFPNYSSELNVNALELDDSALYLCASSLGAGGNTEAFFGQGTRLTVV.

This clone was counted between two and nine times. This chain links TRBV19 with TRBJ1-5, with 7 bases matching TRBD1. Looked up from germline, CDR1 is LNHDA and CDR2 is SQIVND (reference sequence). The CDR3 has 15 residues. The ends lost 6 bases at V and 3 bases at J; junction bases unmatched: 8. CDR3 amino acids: CASSPARGTNQPQHF. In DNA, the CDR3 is TGTGCCAGTAGCCCGGCCAGGGGGACCAATCAGCCCCAGCATTTT.